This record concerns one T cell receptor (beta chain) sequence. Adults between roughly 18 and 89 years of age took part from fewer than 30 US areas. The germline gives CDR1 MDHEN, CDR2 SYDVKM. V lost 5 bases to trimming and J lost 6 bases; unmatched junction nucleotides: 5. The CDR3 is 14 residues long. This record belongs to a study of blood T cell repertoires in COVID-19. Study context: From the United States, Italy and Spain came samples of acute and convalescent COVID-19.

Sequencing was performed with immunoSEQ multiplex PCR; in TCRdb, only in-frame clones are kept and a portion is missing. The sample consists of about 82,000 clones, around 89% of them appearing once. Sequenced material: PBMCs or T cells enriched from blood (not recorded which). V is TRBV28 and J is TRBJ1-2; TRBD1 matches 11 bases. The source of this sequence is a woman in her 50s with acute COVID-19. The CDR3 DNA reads TGTGCCAGCAGTCCGGGACAGGGGGTCGATGGCTACACCTTC. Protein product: CASSPGQGVDGYTF.